This TCR beta chain stems from a study of blood T cell repertoires in COVID-19. Participants were aged about 18 to 89 years, lived in around 25 US areas, and enrolled virtually. Self-reported history from a screening survey and questionnaire set each donor's cohort. Authors' analysis steps: Estimated nucleated cell counts came from reference gene primer amplification. Profiled with immunoSEQ multiplex PCR; TCRdb holds only in-frame clones, not every one. V and J calls and clone size are as listed in that table; D and trimming were resolved from the DNA. Of about 250,000 clones in the sample, 85% to 90% were seen once. The V gene's germline CDR1 is SGDLS and CDR2 YYNGEE. Trimming removed 3 bases at V and 0 bases at J, with 10 bases between. The CDR3 length is 14 residues.

V is TRBV9 and J is TRBJ2-7; tentatively, D is TRBD2 (5 bases). Source material: PBMCs or T cells enriched from blood (not recorded which). This receptor was taken from a woman aged 18-29 years who had recovered from COVID-19. CDR3 sequence: CASSAGVGSYEQYF. The CDR3 DNA follows: TGTGCCAGCAGCGCCGGGGTAGGCTCCTACGAGCAGTACTTC.